This TCR beta chain originates from a study of shared clonotypes between healthy human individuals. Measured with immunoSEQ multiplex PCR; TCRdb has only the in-frame clones, and not every one. The sample comprises roughly 520,000 clones, more than 95% of which are singletons, and 0.064% rests with the top ten. In the case of this clone: The sample contains more than one DNA sequence encoding this CDR3.

This TCR came from a woman in her 30s in good health. The sequencing input was naive CD4+ T cells sorted from blood. Subset meaning: CD45RA+ positively selected.

The CDR3 sequence: CASSPRDEQFF. The CDR3 DNA sequence: TGTGCCAGCTCCCCCCGAGATGAGCAGTTCTTC. The chain has TRBV18 and TRBJ2-1; unclear D gene. CDR3 size: 11 residues. Germline assignment: CDR1 KGHSH and CDR2 LQKENI. V dropped 6 bases and J dropped 8 bases, with 8 bases sitting between them.